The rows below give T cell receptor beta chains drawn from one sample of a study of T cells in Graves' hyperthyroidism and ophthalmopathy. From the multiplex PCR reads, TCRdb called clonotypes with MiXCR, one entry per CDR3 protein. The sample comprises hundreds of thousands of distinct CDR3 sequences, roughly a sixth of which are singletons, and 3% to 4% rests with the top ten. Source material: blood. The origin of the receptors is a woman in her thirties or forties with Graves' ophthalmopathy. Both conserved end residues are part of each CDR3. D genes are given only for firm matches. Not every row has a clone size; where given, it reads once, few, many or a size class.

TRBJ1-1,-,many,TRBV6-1,TGTGCCAGCAGGGGAGGACTGTCGGGGAAAGCTTTCTTT,CASRGGLSGKAFF
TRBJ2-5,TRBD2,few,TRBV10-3,TGTGCCATCAGTCCAGCGGGGGCGGGGGAGACCCAGTACTTC,CAISPAGAGETQYF
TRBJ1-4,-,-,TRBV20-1,TGCAGTGCCAGGGCGGGTATTGCGGAAAAACTGTTTTTT,CSARAGIAEKLFF
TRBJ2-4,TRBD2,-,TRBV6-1,TGTGCCAGCACCCACCGCGGGACTAGCGATTCCGCCAAAAACATTCAGTACTTC,CASTHRGTSDSAKNIQYF
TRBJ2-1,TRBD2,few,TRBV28,TGTGCCAGCAGTTTATGGGCTAGCGGAAGGGGCAATGAGCAGTTCTTC,CASSLWASGRGNEQFF
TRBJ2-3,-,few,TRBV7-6,TGTGCCAGCAGCTCCCCCCGCGGAGCGGGCACAGATACGCAGTATTTT,CASSSPRGAGTDTQYF
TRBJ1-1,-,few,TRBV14,TGTGCCAGCAGCCGGCTCTGGGGAGTGAACACTGAAGCTTTCTTT,CASSRLWGVNTEAFF
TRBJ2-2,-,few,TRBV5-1,TGCGCCAGCAGCTACGCCGTTACAGGAACCGGGGAGCTGTTTTTT,CASSYAVTGTGELFF
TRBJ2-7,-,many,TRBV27,TGTGCCAGCAGGAGGGAGAGGAACTACGAGCAGTACTTC,CASRRERNYEQYF
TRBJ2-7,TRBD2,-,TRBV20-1,TGCAGTGCTTTTAGCGGGCGCCCACCTGGGCAGTACTTC,CSAFSGRPPGQYF
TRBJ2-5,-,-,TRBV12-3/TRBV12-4,TGTGCCAGCAGCTCCGGTTCGGGGGAAGTCCGAGAGACCCAGTACTTC,CASSSGSGEVRETQYF
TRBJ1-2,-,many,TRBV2,TGTGCCAGCTCACCTCGGAGGGATCCTCTCTATGGCTACACCTTC,CASSPRRDPLYGYTF
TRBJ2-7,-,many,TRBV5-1,TGCGCCAGCAGCCCCGGGAGTCTCTCCTACGAGCAGTACTTC,CASSPGSLSYEQYF
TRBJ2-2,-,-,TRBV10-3,TGTGCCACCGCCGGGACTCCGGACACCGGGGAGCTGTTTTTT,CATAGTPDTGELFF
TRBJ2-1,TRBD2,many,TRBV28,TGTGCCAGCAGTTTATCTAGCGGCAAGCAGTTCTTC,CASSLSSGKQFF
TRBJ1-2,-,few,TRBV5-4,TGTGCCAGCAGCCCGGTCCCCGGCGACGGCTACACCTTC,CASSPVPGDGYTF
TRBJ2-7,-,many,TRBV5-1,TGCGCCAGCGCGGTGGCTACCGGCTCCTACGAGCAGTACTTC,CASAVATGSYEQYF
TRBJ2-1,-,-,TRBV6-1,TGTGCCAGCAGTGTTGAGCGAGACAATGAGCAGTTCTTC,CASSVERDNEQFF
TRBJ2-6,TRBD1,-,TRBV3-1,TGTGCCAGCAGCCAATGGGGACAGGGGGGTCCCTCTGGGGCCAACGTCCTGACTTTC,CASSQWGQGGPSGANVLTF
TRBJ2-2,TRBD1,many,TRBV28,TGTGCCAGCAGTTTATTCGCGACAGGGGAGGTGGGGGAGCTGTTTTTT,CASSLFATGEVGELFF
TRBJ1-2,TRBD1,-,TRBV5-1,TGCGCCAGCAGCACGGGACAGGCCGAAGGGGGCTACACCTTC,CASSTGQAEGGYTF
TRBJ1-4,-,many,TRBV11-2,TGTGCCAGCAGCTTAGATCGGGCAGGGCAAGCTGAAAAACTGTTTTTT,CASSLDRAGQAEKLFF